Shown below are 30 T cell receptor beta chains from a single sample sequenced in a study of blood T cell repertoires in COVID-19. Here immunoSEQ multiplex PCR was the method, and the copy in TCRdb shows in-frame clones only, minus some. The data hold 100,000 to 150,000 clones, with 75% to 90% observed a single time. Source material: peripheral blood. All receptors come from a woman older than 75 with COVID-19, enrolled during active disease.

The chain combines TRBV6-2 or TRBV6-3 with TRBJ1-4, with D perhaps TRBD1 (5 bases). Trimming stripped 1 base from V and 3 bases from J, with 12 bases between. This CDR3 region has 16 residues. The germline gives CDR1 MNHEY, CDR2 SVGEGT. The CDR3 is CASSYYRPGANEKLFF. The DNA for the CDR3 is TGTGCCAGCAGTTACTACAGGCCCGGCGCTAATGAAAAACTGTTTTTT.

The chain employs TRBV18 and TRBJ2-3, with D perhaps matching TRBD2 (6 bases). Germline loops: CDR1 KGHSH, CDR2 LQKENI. The CDR3 spans 13 residues. V dropped 3 bases and J dropped 3 bases, with 7 bases sitting between them. As DNA, the CDR3 is TGTGCCAGCTCACCGGGGGGTACAGATACGCAGTATTTT. It is translated as CASSPGGTDTQYF. Looking up the rest from reference TRBV18 and TRBJ2-3 gives the full variable domain: NAGVMQNPRHLVRRRGQEARLRCSPMKGHSHVYWYRQLPEEGLKFMVYLQKENIIDESGMPKERFSAEFPKEGPSILRIQQVVRGDSAAYFCASSPGGTDTQYFGPGTRLTVL.

This chain links TRBV7-2 with TRBJ1-6; the D is unclear. Trimming cost V 5 bases and J 7 bases, with 6 bases left between them. Germline CDR1 reads SGHTA; CDR2 reads FQGNSA. There are 12 residues in the CDR3. CDR3 DNA sequence: TGTGCCAGCAGCCCCCTGAATTCACCCCTCCACTTT. This gives the protein CASSPLNSPLHF.

The V gene is TRBV19, the J gene TRBJ1-5; no reliable D call. The V gene lost 3 bases and the J gene lost 0 bases, with 18 bases spanning the gap. This CDR3 region has 18 residues. Germline V gene sequence: CDR1 LNHDA, CDR2 SQIVND (reference sequence). For the CDR3, the DNA is TGTGCCAGTAGTATCGGGCCAGGCGGGTCAGATAGCAATCAGCCCCAGCATTTT. Its translation is CASSIGPGGSDSNQPQHF.

The chain uses TRBV5-6 and TRBJ1-2; D call uncertain. V lost 5 bases and J lost 0, with 5 bases in between. There are 12 residues in the CDR3. Germline V lookup: CDR1 SGHDT, CDR2 YYEEEE. CDR3 sequence reads: CASSQTNYGYTF. The CDR3, as DNA: TGTGCCAGCAGTCAAACTAACTATGGCTACACCTTC. Filled out from reference TRBV5-6 and TRBJ1-2, the complete variable domain reads DAGVTQSPTHLIKTRGQQVTLRCSPKSGHDTVSWYQQALGQGPQFIFQYYEEEERQRGNFPDRFSGHQFPNYSSELNVNALLLGDSALYLCASSQTNYGYTFGSGTRLTVV.

This rearrangement joins TRBV15 to TRBJ2-5; TRBD2 matches at 8 bases. Per the germline V gene, CDR1 is LNHNV and CDR2 is YYDKDF (reference sequence). There are 15 residues in the CDR3. After removal of 1 base from V and 4 bases from J, the junction contained 5 bases not matched to a gene. CDR3 protein: CATSRVLREGETQYF. DNA for the CDR3: TGTGCCACCAGCAGAGTACTTCGGGAGGGAGAGACCCAGTACTTC.

V gene TRBV20-1 combines with J gene TRBJ2-2; TRBD2 aligns across 8 bases. The V gene's germline CDR1 is DFQATT and CDR2 SNEGSKA (reference sequence). The CDR3 runs to 16 residues. V dropped 3 bases and J dropped 4; count of bases not matched to a gene: 10. This chain's CDR3 is CSASSFQGLGTGELFF. CDR3 in DNA: TGCAGTGCTAGTAGCTTCCAGGGACTAGGCACCGGGGAGCTGTTTTTT.

This clone has more than one count but fewer than ten. V gene TRBV11-2 combines with J gene TRBJ2-2; 9 nucleotides align to TRBD2. The CDR3 has 17 amino acids. Germline V gene data show CDR1 as SGHAT and CDR2 as FQNNGV. Trimming cost V 5 bases and J 5 bases; bases outside gene matches: 12. This CDR3 reads CASSPAGLAGSTGELFF. The CDR3 coding sequence is TGTGCCAGCAGCCCGGCGGGTCTAGCGGGATCGACCGGGGAGCTGTTTTTT.

The sample holds one count of this clone. The rearrangement links TRBV3-1 (or the pseudogene TRBV3-2) to TRBJ1-5; D is undetermined. This CDR3 region has 15 residues. V lost 0 bases to trimming and J lost 3 bases, with 9 bases between them. Germline V gene data show CDR1 as LGHDT and CDR2 as YNNKEL (reference sequence). CDR3 sequence: CASSQDNSPNQPQHF. The CDR3 DNA follows: TGTGCCAGCAGCCAAGATAACAGCCCCAATCAGCCCCAGCATTTT.

V and J are TRBV27 and TRBJ2-5; TRBD2 aligns across 7 bases. V shed 6 bases and J 0 bases; nucleotides not matched to a gene: 7. Per the germline V gene, CDR1 is MNHEY and CDR2 is SMNVEV (reference sequence). The CDR3 totals 15 residues. CDR3 region: CASSPQAGYQETQYF. The DNA for the CDR3 is TGTGCCAGCAGCCCCCAAGCGGGATACCAAGAGACCCAGTACTTC.

The chain is built from TRBV5-1 and TRBJ2-1, with a tentative D call TRBD1 (6 bases). This CDR3 region has 14 residues. Between the trimmed V and J ends, which lost 4 bases and 4 bases, there was a span of 12 bases. Germline V gives CDR1 SGHRS, CDR2 YFSETQ. The CDR3, as DNA: TGCGCCAGCAGCCTCGGACAGTTATACAATGAGCAGTTCTTC. It encodes CASSLGQLYNEQFF.

This clone was detected only once. The chain is built from TRBV27 and TRBJ2-7; TRBD1 aligns across 8 bases. This CDR3 is 15 amino acids long. The V gene end was trimmed by 3 bases and the J gene end by 4 bases; junction bases not matched to a gene: 8. Germline V gene data show CDR1 as MNHEY and CDR2 as SMNVEV (reference sequence). CDR3 in amino acids: CASSLGAGGKYEQYF. CDR3 sequence (DNA): TGTGCCAGCAGTTTGGGGGCAGGGGGCAAGTACGAGCAGTACTTC.

The rearrangement links TRBV6-6 to TRBJ1-4; 7 nucleotides agree with TRBD1. CDR1 and CDR2 (germline): MNHNY, SVGAGI (reference sequence). J gave up 3 bases and V 6 bases, and 4 bases lay outside the gene matches. This CDR3 has 14 residues. Written as DNA, the CDR3 is TGTGCCAGCAGCCGCGGACAGGCTAATGAAAAACTGTTTTTT. This sequence encodes CASSRGQANEKLFF.

The rearrangement links TRBV4-3 to TRBJ2-7; D not resolved. The germline V gene has CDR1 LGHNA and CDR2 YSLEER. Trimming stripped 1 base from V and 0 bases from J, with 7 bases between. The CDR3 consists of 14 residues. CDR3 coding DNA: TGCGCCAGCAGCCAAGCGATCGGCTCCTACGAGCAGTACTTC. This sequence encodes CASSQAIGSYEQYF.

The chain has TRBV18 and TRBJ2-5; D perhaps matches TRBD2 (6 bases). The V end lost 3 bases, the J end lost 4 bases, and 12 bases lay between the germline ends. This CDR3 spans 14 amino acids. Germline CDR1 is KGHSH and CDR2 is LQKENI. CDR3 DNA sequence: TGTGCCAGCTCACCCGAGACAGCGGGAGAGACCCAGTACTTC. Protein: CASSPETAGETQYF.

The chain combines TRBV7-2 with TRBJ2-3; 7 bases map to TRBD1. This CDR3 region has 15 residues. Germline V gene sequence: CDR1 SGHTA, CDR2 FQGNSA. V gave up 4 bases and J gave up 3 bases; unmatched junction bases: 7. In DNA, the CDR3 is TGTGCCAGCAGCTCAAGGGGGCTGGGGACAGATACGCAGTATTTT. This encodes CASSSRGLGTDTQYF.

The chain carries TRBV19 and TRBJ2-1, with 7 bases that match TRBD2. The CDR3 covers 14 residues. CDR1 and CDR2 (germline): LNHDA, SQIVND (reference sequence). The junction had 6 bases not matched to a gene; V was cut back by 7 bases and J by 3 bases. The CDR3 DNA reads TGTGCCAGTAAGCGGGACGATTACTACAATGAGCAGTTCTTC. This encodes CASKRDDYYNEQFF.

This clone has only one observation. This chain joins TRBV6-6 and TRBJ2-6, with a weak D call TRBD1 (5 bases). CDR1 and CDR2 from the germline V gene are MNHNY and SVGAGI (reference sequence). V was pared by 5 bases and J by 0 bases, with 20 bases between. The CDR3 length is 19 residues. The CDR3 loop reads CASSPFPPQANSGANVLTF. Written as DNA, the CDR3 is TGTGCCAGCAGTCCCTTTCCGCCACAGGCCAACTCTGGGGCCAACGTCCTGACTTTC.

This clone showed up just once. The rearrangement links TRBV28 to TRBJ1-4, with 12 positions matching TRBD1. This CDR3 contains 15 residues. Germline-derived CDR1 and CDR2 are MDHEN and SYDVKM. V dropped 4 bases and J dropped 8; count of bases not matched to a gene: 5. CDR3 bases: TGTGCCAGCAGTTCGGGACAGGGGGCGTTGGAAAAACTGTTTTTT. This gives the protein CASSSGQGALEKLFF.

This clone was seen a single time. The chain joins TRBV11-3 to TRBJ2-7; the match to TRBD1 covers 7 bases. V shed 5 bases and J 5 bases; nucleotides not matched to a gene: 3. The CDR3 totals 12 residues. The V gene's germline CDR1 is SGHNT and CDR2 YENEEA. CDR3 DNA sequence: TGTGCCAGCAGCCCAGGGGGAGACGAGCAGTACTTC. This gives the protein CASSPGGDEQYF.

This chain links TRBV6-5 with TRBJ2-7; 7 bases match TRBD1. CDR1 is MNHEY and CDR2 is SVGAGI in the germline V gene. Trimming took 7 bases from V and 2 from J; bases not matched to a gene: 11. The CDR3 spans 15 residues. Here the CDR3 DNA reads TGTGCCAGCATCCTTTCCGGGACAGTACCCTACGAGCAGTACTTC. Amino acid sequence: CASILSGTVPYEQYF.

The chain employs TRBV6-5 and TRBJ1-1; the match to TRBD1 covers 11 bases. Per germline, CDR1 MNHEY and CDR2 SVGAGI. V dropped 6 bases and J dropped 4; count of bases not matched to a gene: 4. The CDR3 length is 14 residues. The CDR3 protein is CASSGTGGTTEAFF. The CDR3 nucleotides read TGTGCCAGCAGCGGGACAGGGGGTACCACTGAAGCTTTCTTT.

The chain carries TRBV28 and TRBJ2-7, with TRBD1 matching over 10 bases. Germline V gene data show CDR1 as MDHEN and CDR2 as SYDVKM. This CDR3 has 15 amino acids. V lost 1 base to trimming and J lost 5 bases; unmatched junction nucleotides: 5. The CDR3 nucleotides are TGTGCCAGCAGTTTATCTCTGGACAGGGGGAACGAGCAGTACTTC. It yields the protein CASSLSLDRGNEQYF.

The CDR3 nucleotides read TGTGCCAGCTCACAGGGACAGTGGGATGAAAAACTGTTTTTT. It yields the protein CASSQGQWDEKLFF. The chain couples TRBV18 to TRBJ1-4, with 7 bases matching TRBD1. The germline CDR1 and CDR2 sequences are KGHSH and LQKENI. The CDR3 loop spans 14 amino acids. Unmatched junction bases numbered 5, after V lost 4 bases and J lost 6 bases. Full variable domain (remainder filled in from reference TRBV18 and TRBJ1-4): NAGVMQNPRHLVRRRGQEARLRCSPMKGHSHVYWYRQLPEEGLKFMVYLQKENIIDESGMPKERFSAEFPKEGPSILRIQQVVRGDSAAYFCASSQGQWDEKLFFGSGTQLSVL.

The CDR3 sequence: CASSQQGSNTEAFF. CDR3 sequence (DNA): TGTGCCAGCAGCCAACAGGGGTCGAACACTGAAGCTTTCTTT. The gene calls are TRBV3-1 (or the pseudogene TRBV3-2) and TRBJ1-1; D might be TRBD1 (6 bases). CDR3 length equals 14 residues. Germline loops: CDR1 LGHDT, CDR2 YNNKEL (reference sequence). Trimming took 2 bases from V and 1 from J, leaving 8 bases between them.

Comment on this clone: At one end, the junction sequence differs from germline, possibly due to a read error. This chain links TRBV7-7 with TRBJ2-1; 14 bases line up with TRBD2. The CDR3 loop spans 18 amino acids. Germline lookup yields CDR1 SSHAT and CDR2 FNYEAQ (reference sequence). CDR3 in DNA: TGTGCTAGCAGCCCGGGACTAGCGGGAGACGCGACCTACAATGAGCAGTTCTTC. It codes for CASSPGLAGDATYNEQFF.

The rearrangement uses TRBV18 and TRBJ1-2; tentatively, D is TRBD1 (6 bases). This CDR3 spans 14 amino acids. Trimming cost V 0 bases and J 4 bases, with 9 bases left between them. Germline values: CDR1 KGHSH, CDR2 LQKENI. DNA for the CDR3: TGTGCCAGCTCACCACCGGGGGCCAGCTATGGCTACACCTTC. Protein sequence: CASSPPGASYGYTF.

The rearrangement joins TRBV7-9 to TRBJ2-1; 8 bases align to TRBD2. The CDR3 runs 15 residues. Germline CDR1 and CDR2: SEHNR and FQNEAQ (reference sequence). The trim removed 6 bases at V and 5 bases at J, leaving 9 bases unmatched. The CDR3 region has the DNA TGTGCCAGCAGGCTAGCGGGCTCTTTGAACAATGAGCAGTTCTTC. Its translation is CASRLAGSLNNEQFF.

The rearrangement joins TRBV24-1 to TRBJ1-5, with D hard to call. The ends were cut back, 12 bases at V and 4 bases at J, with 15 bases in the middle. Germline CDR1 and CDR2: KGHDR and SFDVKD. This CDR3 region has 13 residues. This CDR3 reads CAPLEGWNQPQHF. The CDR3 DNA follows: TGTGCCCCGCTGGAGGGCTGGAATCAGCCCCAGCATTTT.

J is TRBJ2-5 and V is TRBV11-2, with D hard to call. CDR1 is SGHAT and CDR2 is FQNNGV in the germline V gene. The V and J ends lost 1 base and 5 bases respectively, with 8 bases between them. The CDR3 totals 13 residues. The CDR3 loop reads CASSLAGLETQYF. The CDR3 DNA sequence: TGTGCCAGCAGCTTAGCGGGTTTGGAGACCCAGTACTTC.